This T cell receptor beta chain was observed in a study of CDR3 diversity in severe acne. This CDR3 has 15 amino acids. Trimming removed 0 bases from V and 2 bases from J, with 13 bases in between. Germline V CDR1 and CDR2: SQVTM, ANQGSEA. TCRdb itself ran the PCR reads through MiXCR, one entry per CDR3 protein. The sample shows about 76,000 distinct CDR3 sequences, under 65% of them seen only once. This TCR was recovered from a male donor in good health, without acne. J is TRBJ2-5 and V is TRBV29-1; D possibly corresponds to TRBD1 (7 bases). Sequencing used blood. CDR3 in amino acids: CSVEEAGGPQETQYF. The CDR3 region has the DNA TGCAGCGTTGAAGAGGCAGGGGGGCCGCAAGAGACCCAGTACTTC.